This T cell receptor beta chain was recovered during a study of shared clonotypes between healthy human individuals. Study-wide points: Rarefaction analysis demonstrated incomplete sorted-subset sequencing notwithstanding large depth.

This table comes from immunoSEQ multiplex PCR, and its TCRdb copy is limited to in-frame clones, with some not included. The sample lists around 2,000,000 clones, 85% to 95% occurring once. A note on this clone: Its target is not known.

Per germline, CDR1 LNHDA and CDR2 SQIVND (reference sequence). The J segment lost 8 bases and the V segment lost 6 bases, leaving 7 bases of the junction unmatched. The CDR3 contains 13 residues. This TCR derives from a man between 18 and 29 years old in good health. Input material: naive CD4+ T cells sorted from blood. Subset reported: CD45RA+ positively selected. The chain employs TRBV19 and TRBJ1-2; 9 positions agree with TRBD1. CDR3 coding DNA: TGTGCCAGTAGCCCGGGACAGGGTCAGGGCTACACCTTC. It is translated as CASSPGQGQGYTF.